These T cell receptor beta chains were read from a single sample in a study of cytomegalovirus exposure and HLA in healthy donors. Assay: immunoSEQ multiplex PCR; the TCRdb copy retains only in-frame clones and omits some. This sample carries approximately 56,000 clones, roughly nine tenths of them seen once, and the ten largest clones take more than 0.95%. Sequenced material: PBMCs. These receptor sequences come from a man aged 18 to 29 in good health and CMV-seronegative. Both conserved end residues are part of each CDR3. Fields, in order: CDR3 DNA, CDR3 protein, J gene, clone size, V gene, CDR3 length, D gene. The D gene is left open where the match is weak. Size values are once, few and many counts, or a class for expanded clones, and some rows have none.

DNA: TGTGCCAGCAGTGAAAACCCGGGTTTAGTAGAGACCCAGTACTTC; CDR3: CASSENPGLVETQYF; J: TRBJ2-5; size: -; V: TRBV6-1; length: 15; D: -
DNA: TGTGCCAGCAGTCTCTCCGACAATGAGCAGTTCTTC; CDR3: CASSLSDNEQFF; J: TRBJ2-1; size: -; V: TRBV6-5; length: 12; D: -
DNA: TGCGCCAGCAGCTTGGGAGTCTTAGCGGTTCGAACCTACGAGCAGTACTTC; CDR3: CASSLGVLAVRTYEQYF; J: TRBJ2-7; size: -; V: TRBV5-1; length: 17; D: -
DNA: TGTGCCAGCAGCCAGCGACGGACTTCGGAGGGTCAGACCCAGTACTTC; CDR3: CASSQRRTSEGQTQYF; J: TRBJ2-5; size: once; V: TRBV27; length: 16; D: -
DNA: TGCGCCAGCAGCCGGGACAGAGCAGAAGCTTTCTTT; CDR3: CASSRDRAEAFF; J: TRBJ1-1; size: -; V: TRBV4-1; length: 12; D: TRBD1
DNA: TGTGCCATACGGGAGGGCGGTGGCTACACCTTC; CDR3: CAIREGGGYTF; J: TRBJ1-2; size: -; V: TRBV10-3; length: 11; D: -
DNA: TGTGCCAGCAGGCGGGGCTCCTACGAGCAGTACTTC; CDR3: CASRRGSYEQYF; J: TRBJ2-7; size: -; V: TRBV6-6; length: 12; D: -
DNA: TGTGCCAGCAGCCAGCTCACGGGACTAGCGAATAATGAGCAGTTCTTC; CDR3: CASSQLTGLANNEQFF; J: TRBJ2-1; size: -; V: TRBV4-2; length: 16; D: TRBD2
DNA: TGCGCCAGCAGCTTGGGAGCGGGACGTGAGCAGTTCTTC; CDR3: CASSLGAGREQFF; J: TRBJ2-1; size: -; V: TRBV5-1; length: 13; D: TRBD2
DNA: TGTGCCGCCACTACGATCTCTGGAAACACCATATATTTT; CDR3: CAATTISGNTIYF; J: TRBJ1-3; size: -; V: TRBV10-3; length: 13; D: -
DNA: TGCGCCAGCAGCTCCGAGATTGCAGGCTATGGCTACACCTTC; CDR3: CASSSEIAGYGYTF; J: TRBJ1-2; size: -; V: TRBV5-1; length: 14; D: -
DNA: TGTGCCAGCAGCGTGACTAGCGGCACAGATACGCAGTATTTT; CDR3: CASSVTSGTDTQYF; J: TRBJ2-3; size: -; V: TRBV7-2; length: 14; D: TRBD2
DNA: TGCGCCAGCAGTAAGGGACAGGGGTACTCTGGCTACACCTTC; CDR3: CASSKGQGYSGYTF; J: TRBJ1-2; size: -; V: TRBV10-2; length: 14; D: TRBD1
DNA: TGTGCCAGCAGCTTAGAAGAGTATCGTGGAAACACCATATATTTT; CDR3: CASSLEEYRGNTIYF; J: TRBJ1-3; size: -; V: TRBV11-2; length: 15; D: -
DNA: TGTGCCAGCAGTTTAGGGCAGGACTATGAAAAACTGTTTTTT; CDR3: CASSLGQDYEKLFF; J: TRBJ1-4; size: -; V: TRBV28; length: 14; D: -
DNA: TGCAGCGTTGTACTGGCCTACGAGCAGTACTTC; CDR3: CSVVLAYEQYF; J: TRBJ2-7; size: once; V: TRBV29-1; length: 11; D: -
DNA: TGTGCCAGCAGCTTAGCGCGGGGCTCTGGAAACACCATATATTTT; CDR3: CASSLARGSGNTIYF; J: TRBJ1-3; size: -; V: TRBV7-2; length: 15; D: -
DNA: TGTGCCAGCTCACCCCGGGAAAGACTACCTATGAACACTGAAGCTTTCTTT; CDR3: CASSPRERLPMNTEAFF; J: TRBJ1-1; size: once; V: TRBV18; length: 17; D: -
DNA: TGTGCCAGTAGTAAGATCCTAGCACCACTCTACGAGCAGTACTTC; CDR3: CASSKILAPLYEQYF; J: TRBJ2-7; size: -; V: TRBV19; length: 15; D: -
DNA: TGTGCCAGCAGTGCTGACAGTCGGCGTCAGCCCCAGCATTTT; CDR3: CASSADSRRQPQHF; J: TRBJ1-5; size: -; V: TRBV28; length: 14; D: -
DNA: TGTGCCAGCAGCTTAGGGACAGCTCATCAGCCCCAGCATTTT; CDR3: CASSLGTAHQPQHF; J: TRBJ1-5; size: -; V: TRBV5-6; length: 14; D: TRBD1
DNA: TGTGCCAGCAGTTGGAAGCGGGAGACAGATACGCAGTATTTT; CDR3: CASSWKRETDTQYF; J: TRBJ2-3; size: -; V: TRBV28; length: 14; D: TRBD2
DNA: TGTGCCAGCGTTGCCGCCGGCGGAGTGATCTCCTACGAGCAGTACTTC; CDR3: CASVAAGGVISYEQYF; J: TRBJ2-7; size: once; V: TRBV7-2; length: 16; D: -
DNA: TGTGCCAGCAGGAGGGACAGCTACAATGAGCAGTTCTTC; CDR3: CASRRDSYNEQFF; J: TRBJ2-1; size: -; V: TRBV6-5; length: 13; D: TRBD1
DNA: TGTGCCAGCAGTCCAGGGTCTGGGGCCAACGTCCTGACTTTC; CDR3: CASSPGSGANVLTF; J: TRBJ2-6; size: -; V: TRBV28; length: 14; D: -
DNA: TGTGCCAGCAGCTTCGACAGAGTGCAAGAGACCCAGTACTTC; CDR3: CASSFDRVQETQYF; J: TRBJ2-5; size: -; V: TRBV7-9; length: 14; D: -
DNA: TGCAGCGTCCCCAGGGGTGGCGGGGAGCTGTTTTTT; CDR3: CSVPRGGGELFF; J: TRBJ2-2; size: many; V: TRBV29-1; length: 12; D: -
DNA: TGCAGCGCAGATGGGGTGGAGGGCGGCGGAGAGACCCAGTACTTC; CDR3: CSADGVEGGGETQYF; J: TRBJ2-5; size: -; V: TRBV29-1; length: 15; D: -